This TCR beta chain was identified in a study of T cells in Graves' hyperthyroidism and ophthalmopathy. As for this clonotype: Its specificity is not known.

TCR beta CDR3 region amplification was performed from RNA transcripts. The HTBI primer set drove a first-round RT-PCR of the TCR CDR3. One entry per CDR3 protein, called by TCRdb with MiXCR from the multiplex PCR reads. The table shows roughly 93,000 distinct CDR3 sequences, with approximately 39% occurring only once. The study, taken as a whole, reports: Within blood appeared most thyroid clonotypes that had expanded above 0.001.

Trimming removed 3 bases from V and 2 bases from J, with 12 bases in between. This CDR3 has 15 amino acids. Germline V gene sequence: CDR1 LGHNA, CDR2 YNFKEQ. When ophthalmopathy did not progress within 18 months, Graves' hyperthyroidism was considered stable. Lactation, pregnancy, other autoimmune disease or uncontrolled infection led to exclusion of patients. Orbital computed tomography and thyroid ultrasound, together with serum TRAb and thyroxine and clinical symptoms, were used for diagnoses. The source material was peripheral blood or thyroid tissue (not recorded which). This clonotype originated in a woman in her 30s with Graves' hyperthyroidism. The chain is built from TRBV4-2 and TRBJ2-3; tentatively, D is TRBD2 (6 bases). The CDR3 spells CASSQPGSITDTQYF. The CDR3 DNA reads TGTGCCAGCAGCCAGCCCGGGAGCATCACAGATACGCAGTATTTT.